This entry is about one TCR beta chain. The antigen remains undetermined. This CDR3 region has 16 residues. Germline CDR1 is MDHEN and CDR2 is SYDVKM. V was trimmed by 3 bases and J by 5 bases, leaving 20 bases between them. These data belong to a study of vaccination and CD4 T cells after COVID-19. The assay that was used to sequence DNA from cultured CD4+ T cells was the Oncomine TCR Beta short-read assay. The source of extracted genomic DNA was cultured CD4+ T cells. TCRdb re-derived calls from the PCR reads in MiXCR, one entry per CDR3 protein. Among 13,000 to 15,000 distinct CDR3 sequences, 40% were seen once, and the ten largest hold over 9.5%. Treatment specified: approximately 9-day PBMC culture with coronavirus spike peptide pools or control peptides (ViraFEST assay). The authors cultured 2 million to 2.5 million PBMCs per well with 9 to 10 IU/ml IL-2 and about 10 ug/ml peptide pools.

The receptor's source is a human donor who had recovered from COVID-19. The sample consisted of CD4+ T cells from blood, cultured in vitro. The chain recombines TRBV28 with TRBJ2-7; D may correspond to TRBD1 or TRBD2 (5 bases each). The DNA for the CDR3 is TGTGCCAGCAGTTTTTCGACGGGGACGGTAGGGCACGAGCAGTACTTC. Amino acids: CASSFSTGTVGHEQYF.